What follows are 11 T cell receptor beta chains derived from one specimen sequenced in a study of Ad26.COV2.S vaccination and SARS-CoV-2 variants. This sample's treatment: around 19 received Ad26.COV2.S at low or high dose, single or two shots; 5 received placebo; per-sample allocation not given. At day 63 after the first vaccine or placebo injection, samples were drawn. Libraries were prepared by immunoSEQ multiplex PCR; TCRdb keeps only in-frame clonotypes and omits some of them. Here the sample spans 380,000 or so clones, around 90% being singletons. The input for sequencing was peripheral blood, taken in a trial of Ad26.COV2.S vaccine versus placebo. Receptors originate from a person aged 18 to 65 who received the Ad26.COV2.S COVID-19 vaccine or a placebo.

This chain links TRBV19 with TRBJ2-7; maybe TRBD1 (6 bases). The V gene lost 5 bases and the J gene lost 2 bases, with 16 bases spanning the gap. Per germline, CDR1 LNHDA and CDR2 SQIVND (reference sequence). The CDR3 runs 15 residues. DNA of the CDR3: TGTGCCAGTAGTTTGAGTGGGGACATGACCTACGAGCAGTACTTC. The encoded protein is CASSLSGDMTYEQYF.

V and J are TRBV9 and TRBJ2-2, with TRBD2 matching 8 bases. The CDR3 covers 18 residues. V shed 4 bases, J shed 5 bases, and the junction held 16 bases outside the gene matches. Germline V gene sequence: CDR1 SGDLS, CDR2 YYNGEE. As DNA, the CDR3 is TGTGCCAGCAGCCCACCAGGAGGAGATAGCGGGATTACCGGGGAGCTGTTTTTT. Its translation is CASSPPGGDSGITGELFF. The complete variable domain, with remaining parts taken from reference TRBV9 and TRBJ2-2, reads DSGVTQTPKHLITATGQRVTLRCSPRSGDLSVYWYQQSLDQGLQFLIQYYNGEERAKGNILERFSAQQFPDLHSELNLSSLELGDSALYFCASSPPGGDSGITGELFFGEGSRLTVL.

The V and J genes are TRBV30 and TRBJ2-7, with D unresolved. Germline lookup yields CDR1 GTSNPN and CDR2 SVGIG (reference sequence). The CDR3 has 13 amino acids. V lost 2 bases to trimming and J lost 3 bases, with 11 bases between them. CDR3 nucleotide sequence: TGTGCCTGGAGTATTTGGCAGTACTACGAGCAGTACTTC. It yields the protein CAWSIWQYYEQYF.

The chain employs TRBV5-1 and TRBJ1-4; perhaps TRBD1 as D (5 bases). With 4 bases removed from V and 8 bases from J, the gap between germline ends came to 15 bases. In germline, CDR1 is SGHRS, CDR2 YFSETQ. The CDR3 has 14 residues. The CDR3 sequence: CASSQTGVDEKLFF. CDR3 nucleotide sequence: TGCGCCAGCAGCCAAACGGGGGTGGACGAAAAACTGTTTTTT.

The rearrangement links TRBV18 to TRBJ2-1; D is tentatively TRBD1 or TRBD2 (5 bases each). This CDR3 is built from 15 residues. From germline, CDR1 is KGHSH and CDR2 LQKENI. Trimming removed 0 bases from V and 6 bases from J, with 12 bases in between. The CDR3 reads CASSPPLGTGNEQFF. CDR3 in DNA: TGTGCCAGCTCACCACCTTTAGGGACCGGCAATGAGCAGTTCTTC. Variable domain in full (rest from reference TRBV18 and TRBJ2-1): NAGVMQNPRHLVRRRGQEARLRCSPMKGHSHVYWYRQLPEEGLKFMVYLQKENIIDESGMPKERFSAEFPKEGPSILRIQQVVRGDSAAYFCASSPPLGTGNEQFFGPGTRLTVL.

J is TRBJ1-3 and V is TRBV11-2; D is unclear. Trimming took off 3 bases at V and 0 bases at J, with 9 bases between the two ends. Germline CDR1 reads SGHAT; CDR2 reads FQNNGV. The CDR3 consists of 15 residues. The chain's CDR3 is CASSFSGSSGNTIYF. CDR3 DNA: TGTGCCAGCAGCTTCTCTGGGTCCTCTGGAAACACCATATATTTT.

This chain uses TRBV7-2 with TRBJ2-7; 7 nucleotides match TRBD2. Germline loops: CDR1 SGHTA, CDR2 FQGNSA. The CDR3 has 14 amino acids. After removal of 3 bases from V and 4 bases from J, the junction contained 6 bases not matched to a gene. As DNA, the CDR3 is TGTGCCAGCAGCTTCGGGGGGTCTAGGTACGAGCAGTACTTC. Amino acid sequence: CASSFGGSRYEQYF.

A remark on this clone: Other nucleotide sequences in the sample specify the same CDR3. The chain has TRBV9 and TRBJ2-7, with D unclear. The CDR3 is 13 amino acids. The germline V gene encodes CDR1 SGDLS and CDR2 YYNGEE. Deletions cut 0 bases from V and 0 bases from J, with 4 bases between. CDR3 in amino acids: CASSVGSSYEQYF. CDR3 DNA sequence: TGTGCCAGCAGCGTAGGGTCCTCCTACGAGCAGTACTTC.

V is TRBV25-1 and J is TRBJ2-7; possibly TRBD1 for D (6 bases). Deletions cut 7 bases from V and 3 bases from J, with 13 bases between. The CDR3 has 13 amino acids. The germline V gene encodes CDR1 MGHDK and CDR2 SYGVNS. The CDR3 DNA is TGTGCCAGCAATAAACAGGGTTACTACGAGCAGTACTTC. This translates into CASNKQGYYEQYF.

This rearrangement joins TRBV19 to TRBJ2-3; no clear D gene. CDR1 and CDR2 (germline): LNHDA, SQIVND (reference sequence). The CDR3 extends over 11 amino acids. Between the trimmed V and J ends, which lost 7 bases and 6 bases, there was a span of 8 bases. The DNA for the CDR3 is TGTGCCAGTACCGGATGGGATACGCAGTATTTT. Translated, it gives CASTGWDTQYF.

This clone was seen only once. The V gene is TRBV10-3, the J gene TRBJ1-1; D not resolved. The ends were cut back, 0 bases at V and 1 base at J, with 6 bases in the middle. CDR3 size: 14 residues. The V gene's germline CDR1 is ENHRY and CDR2 SYGVKD. CDR3 DNA: TGTGCCATCAGTGAGTCAGACAAGAACACTGAAGCTTTCTTT. It is translated as CAISESDKNTEAFF.